The 24 T cell receptor beta chains below were found in one sample sequenced in a study of graft-versus-host responses after intestinal transplantation. Their cognate antigens are unknown. TCRdb's table, derived via immunoSEQ multiplex PCR, lists solely in-frame clones and lacks some. The sample has over 85,000 clones, 90% to 95% seen once. Sequenced material: unstimulated CD8+ T cells sorted from spleen or lymph node cells, taken before intestinal transplant. Receptors were obtained from a human donor who received an intestinal transplant.

The chain is built from TRBV7-9 and TRBJ2-1; D not certain. Germline CDR1 SEHNR, CDR2 FQNEAQ (reference sequence). V shed 4 bases and J shed 7 bases, with 20 bases lying between them. The CDR3 is made up of 16 amino acids. Here the CDR3 DNA reads TGTGCCAGCAGCTCAGAGGCCTCCTGGGTAACGAATGAGCAGTTCTTC. Amino acids: CASSSEASWVTNEQFF.

J is TRBJ2-7 and V is TRBV27, with D unclear. The CDR3 has 16 residues. V was cut by 4 bases and J by 7 bases, with 23 bases left in between. Germline CDR1 MNHEY, CDR2 SMNVEV (reference sequence). Here the CDR3 DNA reads TGTGCCAGCAGTTCCTCACTGCGGCTTACCTCTGGGGAGCAGTACTTC. This encodes CASSSSLRLTSGEQYF.

The sample holds one count of this clone. The chain uses TRBV7-9 and TRBJ1-2; D gene uncertain. This CDR3 has 12 amino acids. Per the germline V gene, CDR1 is SEHNR and CDR2 is FQNEAQ (reference sequence). Trimming took 8 bases from V and 4 from J, leaving 11 bases between them. CDR3 amino acids: CASFAGLYGYTF. The CDR3 coding sequence is TGTGCCAGCTTCGCCGGTCTCTATGGCTACACCTTC. The full variable domain, in which reference TRBV7-9 and TRBJ1-2 provide the parts outside the CDR3, is DTGVSQNPRHKITKRGQNVTFRCDPISEHNRLYWYRQTLGQGPEFLTYFQNEAQLEKSRLLSDRFSAERPKGSFSTLEIQRTEQGDSAMYLCASFAGLYGYTFGSGTRLTVV.

The chain employs TRBV19 and TRBJ2-1, with 10 bases matching TRBD2. The CDR3 extends over 16 amino acids. Unmatched junction bases numbered 4, after V lost 1 base and J lost 4 bases. The germline V gene encodes CDR1 LNHDA and CDR2 SQIVND (reference sequence). This chain's CDR3 is CASSIGGSGGYNEQFF. In DNA, the CDR3 is TGTGCCAGTAGTATAGGAGGTAGCGGGGGGTACAATGAGCAGTTCTTC.

This chain connects TRBV7-9 to TRBJ2-5; tentatively, D is TRBD1 or TRBD2 (6 bases each). The CDR3 loop spans 14 amino acids. V gave up 5 bases and J gave up 4 bases, with 14 bases separating them. Germline values: CDR1 SEHNR, CDR2 FQNEAQ (reference sequence). DNA of the CDR3: TGTGCCAGCAGCGTGGGGGGCTGGGGAGAGACCCAGTACTTC. This encodes CASSVGGWGETQYF.

The genes are TRBV28 and TRBJ1-3; D is unclear. V gave up 6 bases and J gave up 0 bases, with 6 bases separating them. Germline CDR1 is MDHEN and CDR2 is SYDVKM. The CDR3 length is 13 residues. Here the CDR3 reads CASRVNSGNTIYF. The CDR3 coding sequence is TGTGCCAGCAGGGTGAACTCTGGAAACACCATATATTTT.

This chain joins TRBV6-5 and TRBJ2-1; 8 bases line up with TRBD1. J was trimmed by 5 bases and V by 1 base; bases with no gene match: 7. This CDR3 comprises 16 residues. CDR1 is MNHEY and CDR2 is SVGAGI in the germline V gene. The CDR3: CASSYYAQGVNNEQFF. In DNA form, the CDR3 reads TGTGCCAGCAGTTACTACGCACAGGGGGTGAACAATGAGCAGTTCTTC.

The chain carries TRBV27 and TRBJ1-5; 11 bases are shared with TRBD1. The germline CDR1 and CDR2 sequences are MNHEY and SMNVEV (reference sequence). After removal of 5 bases from V and 5 bases from J, the junction contained 5 bases not matched to a gene. The CDR3 has 15 amino acids. The CDR3 is CASSPGTGGHQPQHF. As DNA, the CDR3 is TGTGCCAGCAGTCCCGGGACAGGGGGGCATCAGCCCCAGCATTTT.

The CDR3, as DNA: TGTGCCAGCAGCTTAGTCAGGCGCGGGAGCTTCCAGTACTTC. Translated: CASSLVRRGSFQYF. The gene calls are TRBV7-8 and TRBJ2-5; TRBD2 agrees at 7 bases. This CDR3 region has 14 residues. V shed 1 base and J 10 bases; nucleotides not matched to a gene: 9. CDR1 and CDR2 from the germline V gene are SGHVS and FQNEAQ.

The table lists this clone with a count of one. Distinct nucleotide sequences in the sample also encode this CDR3. This chain connects TRBV28 to TRBJ2-6; the D is unclear. From germline, CDR1 is MDHEN and CDR2 SYDVKM. V was pared by 6 bases and J by 4 bases, with 10 bases between. CDR3 length: 14 residues. The CDR3 here is CASSRARGANVLTF. Here the CDR3 DNA reads TGTGCCAGCAGCCGCGCTAGAGGGGCCAACGTCCTGACTTTC. The full variable domain, its missing parts supplied by reference TRBV28 and TRBJ2-6, is DVKVTQSSRYLVKRTGEKVFLECVQDMDHENMFWYRQDPGLGLRLIYFSYDVKMKEKGDIPEGYSVSREKKERFSLILESASTNQTSMYLCASSRARGANVLTFGAGSRLTVL.

The chain is built from TRBV7-3 and TRBJ2-1, with 7 bases that match TRBD2. Germline V gene lookup returns CDR1 SGHTA and CDR2 FQGTGA. The J segment lost 0 bases and the V segment lost 2 bases, leaving 1 base of the junction unmatched. CDR3 length: 15 residues. CDR3 nucleotide sequence: TGTGCCAGCAGCTTACTAGCGGCCTCCTACAATGAGCAGTTCTTC. Amino acids: CASSLLAASYNEQFF.

This clone appeared a single time. The V and J genes are TRBV30 and TRBJ2-7; D is unresolved. Germline V lookup: CDR1 GTSNPN, CDR2 SVGIG (reference sequence). This CDR3 has 14 amino acids. Trimming cost V 0 bases and J 0 bases, with 9 bases left between them. This CDR3 is CAWSVLLGSYEQYF. CDR3 in DNA: TGTGCCTGGAGTGTACTTCTAGGCTCCTACGAGCAGTACTTC.

The V call is TRBV10-1, the J call TRBJ2-1, with TRBD2 matching 9 bases. CDR3 size: 15 residues. Germline V gene sequence: CDR1 WNHNN, CDR2 SYGVQD (reference sequence). Trimming cost V 4 bases and J 9 bases; bases outside gene matches: 10. This CDR3 is CASSARREGRSEQFF. For the CDR3, the DNA is TGCGCCAGCAGTGCAAGGCGGGAGGGCCGGAGTGAGCAGTTCTTC.

V gene TRBV2 combines with J gene TRBJ2-1; 7 nucleotides align to TRBD2. In germline, CDR1 is SNHLY, CDR2 FYNNEI. V lost 1 base to trimming and J lost 4 bases; unmatched junction nucleotides: 10. CDR3 length: 17 amino acids. The CDR3 region has the DNA TGTGCCAGCAGTGAAGGTAGGCGGCCTAGCGGATACAATGAGCAGTTCTTC. Residues: CASSEGRRPSGYNEQFF.

This clone was seen a handful of times. The rearrangement links TRBV5-8 to TRBJ2-7; the D gene is possibly TRBD1 (5 bases). The CDR3 is 16 amino acids. Per germline, CDR1 SGHTS and CDR2 YDEGEE. V was clipped by 0 bases and J by 1 base, with 14 bases between them. CDR3 nucleotides: TGTGCCAGCAGCTTGGTGGCCAGGGCCTTATCCTACGAGCAGTACTTC. Protein sequence: CASSLVARALSYEQYF.

A few counts support this clone. The J gene is TRBJ2-3, the V gene TRBV7-9, with 13 bases aligning to TRBD2. The CDR3 is made up of 16 amino acids. V trimming: 4 bases; J trimming: 4 bases; junction bases outside the gene matches: 5. CDR1 is SEHNR and CDR2 is FQNEAQ in the germline V gene (reference sequence). The CDR3 is CASSSGLAGASDTQYF. The CDR3 nucleotides read TGTGCCAGCAGCTCCGGACTAGCGGGAGCCTCAGATACGCAGTATTTT. Together with reference TRBV7-9 and TRBJ2-3, the CDR3 gives the full variable domain: DTGVSQNPRHKITKRGQNVTFRCDPISEHNRLYWYRQTLGQGPEFLTYFQNEAQLEKSRLLSDRFSAERPKGSFSTLEIQRTEQGDSAMYLCASSSGLAGASDTQYFGPGTRLTVL.

This chain links TRBV28 with TRBJ2-4; weak D call: TRBD2 (6 bases). This CDR3 has 16 residues. V lost 3 bases to trimming and J lost 2 bases, with 14 bases between them. Germline assignment: CDR1 MDHEN and CDR2 SYDVKM. This CDR3 reads CASSFLGGGTKNIQYF. In DNA, the CDR3 is TGTGCCAGCAGTTTCTTGGGGGGAGGAACCAAAAACATTCAGTACTTC.

This chain joins TRBV9 and TRBJ2-1, with 7 bases lining up with TRBD1. The germline V gene encodes CDR1 SGDLS and CDR2 YYNGEE. J gave up 5 bases and V 1 base, and 3 bases lay outside the gene matches. The length of the CDR3 is 14 residues. CDR3 sequence: CASSVSGQDNEQFF. CDR3 DNA: TGTGCCAGCAGCGTATCTGGACAGGACAATGAGCAGTTCTTC.

The rearrangement uses TRBV5-1 and TRBJ2-1; the D is unclear. This CDR3 has 14 residues. Germline lookup yields CDR1 SGHRS and CDR2 YFSETQ. With 7 bases removed from V and 2 bases from J, the gap between germline ends came to 13 bases. This CDR3 is CASGPSSPYNEQFF. CDR3 coding DNA: TGCGCCAGCGGACCGTCAAGCCCCTACAATGAGCAGTTCTTC.

The V and J genes are TRBV5-6 and TRBJ2-5, with D uncertain. The V end lost 3 bases, the J end lost 2 bases, and 14 bases lay between the germline ends. This CDR3 is 15 amino acids long. Per germline, CDR1 SGHDT and CDR2 YYEEEE. This CDR3 reads CASSSGWDPQETQYF. CDR3 coding DNA: TGTGCCAGCAGCTCGGGCTGGGATCCGCAAGAGACCCAGTACTTC.

V is TRBV7-3 and J is TRBJ2-2, with D possibly matching TRBD1 (5 bases). There are 15 residues in the CDR3. The germline gives CDR1 SGHTA, CDR2 FQGTGA. Trimming pared 3 bases from V and 6 bases from J, leaving 14 bases between. CDR3 residues: CASSFSLVGAGELFF. The CDR3 nucleotides read TGTGCCAGCAGCTTCTCCCTGGTAGGGGCCGGGGAGCTGTTTTTT.

V is TRBV4-2 and J is TRBJ2-1; 8 nucleotides align to TRBD2. This CDR3 comprises 16 residues. The V gene's germline CDR1 is LGHNA and CDR2 YNFKEQ. The V gene end was trimmed by 0 bases and the J gene end by 6 bases; junction bases not matched to a gene: 7. Here the CDR3 reads CASSQDVAGGFNEQFF. CDR3 coding DNA: TGTGCCAGCAGCCAAGATGTGGCGGGAGGTTTCAATGAGCAGTTCTTC.

This chain joins TRBV5-8 and TRBJ2-3, with 8 nucleotides matching TRBD1. Germline V CDR1 and CDR2: SGHTS, YDEGEE. This CDR3 has 15 amino acids. J lost 2 bases, V lost 4 bases, and 6 bases had no gene match. CDR3 DNA: TGTGCCAGCAGCCCGGGGGACAGGCCCACAGATACGCAGTATTTT. Residues: CASSPGDRPTDTQYF.

This clone was detected only once. The DNA for the CDR3 is TGTGCCAGCAGTTACCGGGAGACTGAAGCTTTCTTT. This encodes CASSYRETEAFF. The chain carries TRBV6-6 and TRBJ1-1; no reliable D call. The CDR3 consists of 12 residues. V gave up 2 bases and J gave up 5 bases, with 6 bases separating them. Germline V gene data show CDR1 as MNHNY and CDR2 as SVGAGI (reference sequence).